Below are 13 T cell receptor beta chains sequenced from a single sample in a study of blood T cells in healthy people across ages. The use of a sample-barcoded 5' primer and a J-beta primer mix characterized a second PCR of about 6 to 11 cycles. TCRdb used MiXCR to reprocess the 5' RACE reads, holding one entry per CDR3 protein. The sample shows about a million distinct CDR3 sequences, roughly 48% of them seen only once. Sequencing was done on a sample of blood. These receptor sequences come from a young man in good health.

This chain uses TRBV9 with TRBJ1-1, with D unclear. The germline gives CDR1 SGDLS, CDR2 YYNGEE. This CDR3 has 11 residues. The germline V and J ends were trimmed by 3 bases and 11 bases, with 11 bases remaining between them. The CDR3 sequence is CASSGGVRAFF. CDR3 bases: TGTGCCAGCAGCGGGGGAGTTAGGGCTTTCTTT.

Of note for this clonotype: This sequence may be a read error, since a much larger clone differs from it by one base. The chain has TRBV10-3 and TRBJ2-7, with a tentative D call TRBD1 (6 bases). The germline V gene has CDR1 ENHRY and CDR2 SYGVKD. The CDR3 consists of 14 residues. The V and J ends lost 6 bases and 2 bases respectively, with 14 bases between them. The DNA for the CDR3 is TGTGCCATCAGGGCGGACAGTGTCGCCTACGAGCAGTACTTC. It is translated as CAIRADSVAYEQYF.

V gene TRBV24-1 combines with J gene TRBJ1-5; no reliable D call. Germline lookup yields CDR1 KGHDR and CDR2 SFDVKD. The CDR3 has 13 residues. Trimming cost V 4 bases and J 4 bases, with 7 bases left between them. CDR3: CATSEGWNQPQHF. As DNA, the CDR3 is TGTGCCACCAGTGAGGGTTGGAATCAGCCCCAGCATTTT.

In this sample, this clonotype turned up a few times. The CDR3 DNA reads TGCGCCAGCAGCCAGTACCGGGACAGCGTAAAAAACATTCAGTACTTC. As protein: CASSQYRDSVKNIQYF. The chain is built from TRBV4-3 and TRBJ2-4, with 7 bases aligning to TRBD1. Losses at the gene ends were 3 bases for V and 4 bases for J; bases not matched to a gene: 9. This CDR3 region has 16 residues. Germline CDR1 LGHNA, CDR2 YSLEER.

Only a few counts were recorded for this clonotype. V gene TRBV3-1 combines with J gene TRBJ2-7; D unclear. In germline, CDR1 is LGHDT, CDR2 YNNKEL (reference sequence). CDR3 length: 14 residues. The V end lost 2 bases, the J end lost 0 bases, and 8 bases lay between the germline ends. The DNA for the CDR3 is TGTGCCAGCAGCCAAATAAAAGACTCCTACGAGCAGTACTTC. Protein product: CASSQIKDSYEQYF.

Comments on this clonotype: Germline and junction disagree at one end, which may indicate a read error. This chain's CDR3 is CSVGGGRTTGRNGQFF. DNA for the CDR3: TGCAGCGTTGGCGGGGGTAGGACAACTGGACGCAATGGGCAGTTCTTC. This chain links TRBV29-1 with TRBJ2-1; 7 bases fit TRBD2. This CDR3 region has 16 residues. Germline CDR1 is SQVTM and CDR2 is ANQGSEA.

This clonotype was detected a few times. The J gene is TRBJ2-7, the V gene TRBV4-3; D call uncertain. The CDR3 sequence is 15 residues long. The germline V gene has CDR1 LGHNA and CDR2 YSLEER. V was trimmed by 1 base and J by 0 bases, leaving 10 bases between them. The CDR3 coding sequence is TGCGCCAGCAGCCAAGGAGGAGAGAGCTCCTACGAGCAGTACTTC. Translating gives CASSQGGESSYEQYF.

The chain carries TRBV29-1 and TRBJ1-1; TRBD1 is a possible D gene (5 bases). V lost 3 bases and J lost 1, with 12 bases in between. CDR3 length: 14 amino acids. CDR1 is SQVTM, CDR2 ANQGSEA, per germline. In DNA, the CDR3 is TGCAGCGTTGATGGTGACAGTAGGAACACTGAAGCTTTCTTT. Translating it yields CSVDGDSRNTEAFF.

This clonotype was found a few times. The gene calls are TRBV2 and TRBJ2-7, with TRBD2 matching 10 bases. This CDR3 is 14 amino acids long. CDR1 and CDR2 from the germline V gene are SNHLY and FYNNEI. The V segment lost 11 bases and the J segment 7 bases; nucleotides outside the gene matches: 14. The CDR3 is CAGRAAGGPGEQYF. CDR3 DNA sequence: TGTGCCGGACGAGCAGCGGGGGGGCCTGGGGAGCAGTACTTC. Full variable domain (missing parts from reference TRBV2 and TRBJ2-7): EPEVTQTPSHQVTQMGQEVILRCVPISNHLYFYWYRQILGQKVEFLVSFYNNEISEKSEIFDDQFSVERPDGSNFTLKIRSTKLEDSAMYFCAGRAAGGPGEQYFGPGTRLTVT.

This chain links TRBV12-3 or TRBV12-4 with TRBJ2-7, with a tentative D call TRBD1 (6 bases). This CDR3 is 15 amino acids long. V was cut by 2 bases and J by 0 bases, with 11 bases left in between. The DNA of the CDR3 is TGTGCCAGCAGTTTAAGGACAGAGAGCTCCTACGAGCAGTACTTC. Its translation is CASSLRTESSYEQYF.

J is TRBJ1-1 and V is TRBV12-3 or TRBV12-4, with D uncertain. This CDR3 has 16 amino acids. V lost 6 bases and J lost 1, with 18 bases in between. CDR3 residues: CASRPTRVGGNTEAFF. CDR3 nucleotide sequence: TGTGCCAGCAGGCCGACCCGGGTTGGAGGGAACACTGAAGCTTTCTTT.

The chain combines TRBV10-3 with TRBJ2-1; D is ambiguous. The CDR3 extends over 11 amino acids. In germline, CDR1 is ENHRY, CDR2 SYGVKD. Trimming took 6 bases from V and 10 from J, leaving 10 bases between them. This CDR3 reads CAISDPGEQFF. The CDR3 DNA reads as TGTGCCATCAGCGACCCCGGGGAGCAGTTCTTC.

The rearrangement uses TRBV28 and TRBJ2-7; D is unresolved. This CDR3 is 14 amino acids long. V was cut by 5 bases and J by 0 bases, with 11 bases left in between. Looked up from germline, CDR1 is MDHEN and CDR2 is SYDVKM. CDR3 protein: CASSVGGHSYEQYF. Here the CDR3 DNA reads TGTGCCAGCAGTGTAGGTGGGCACTCCTACGAGCAGTACTTC.